This T cell receptor beta chain was recorded in a study of blood T cell repertoires in COVID-19. Losses at the gene ends were 4 bases for V and 5 bases for J; bases not matched to a gene: 9. Germline CDR1 is SGHTA and CDR2 is FQGNSA. The CDR3 consists of 16 residues. Libraries were prepared by immunoSEQ multiplex PCR; TCRdb keeps only in-frame clonotypes and omits some of them. The data hold 250,000 to 300,000 clones, with 80% to 95% observed a single time. The TCR comes from a woman aged 25 to 45 who had recovered from COVID-19. Sequences were obtained from PBMCs or T cells enriched from blood (not recorded which). This chain connects TRBV7-2 to TRBJ2-1; the match to TRBD2 covers 9 bases. CDR3 nucleotides: TGTGCCAGCAGCTCCTCCGGGGCGGGAGGGAACAATGAGCAGTTCTTC. Its protein is CASSSSGAGGNNEQFF.